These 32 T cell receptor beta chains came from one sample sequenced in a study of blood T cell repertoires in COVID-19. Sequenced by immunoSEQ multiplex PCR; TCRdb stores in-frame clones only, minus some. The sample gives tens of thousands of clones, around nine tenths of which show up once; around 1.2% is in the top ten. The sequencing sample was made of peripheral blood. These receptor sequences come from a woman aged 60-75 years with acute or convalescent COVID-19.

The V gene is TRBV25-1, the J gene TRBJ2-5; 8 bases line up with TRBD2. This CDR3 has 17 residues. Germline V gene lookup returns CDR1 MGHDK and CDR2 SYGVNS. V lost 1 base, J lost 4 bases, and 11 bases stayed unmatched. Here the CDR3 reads CASSEFRRGARGETQYF. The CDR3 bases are TGTGCCAGCAGTGAATTCCGGCGGGGGGCGCGAGGAGAGACCCAGTACTTC.

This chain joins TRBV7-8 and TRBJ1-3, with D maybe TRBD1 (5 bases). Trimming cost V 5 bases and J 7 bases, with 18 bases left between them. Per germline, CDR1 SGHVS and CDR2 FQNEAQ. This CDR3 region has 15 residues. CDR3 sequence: CASSRETDFWNTIYF. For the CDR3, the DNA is TGTGCCAGCAGCAGAGAGACAGACTTCTGGAACACCATATATTTT.

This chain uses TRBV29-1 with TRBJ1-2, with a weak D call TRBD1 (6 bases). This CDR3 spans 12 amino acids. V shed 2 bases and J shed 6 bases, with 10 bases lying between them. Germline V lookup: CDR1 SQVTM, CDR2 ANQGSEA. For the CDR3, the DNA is TGCAGCGTTGAAAAAGACAGGAATGGCTACACCTTC. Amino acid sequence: CSVEKDRNGYTF.

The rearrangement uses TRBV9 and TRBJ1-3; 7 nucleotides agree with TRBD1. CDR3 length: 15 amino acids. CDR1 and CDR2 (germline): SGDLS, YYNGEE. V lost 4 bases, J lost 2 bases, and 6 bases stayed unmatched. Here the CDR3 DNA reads TGTGCCAGCAGCCCCGGGACAGTCCCTGGAAACACCATATATTTT. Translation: CASSPGTVPGNTIYF.

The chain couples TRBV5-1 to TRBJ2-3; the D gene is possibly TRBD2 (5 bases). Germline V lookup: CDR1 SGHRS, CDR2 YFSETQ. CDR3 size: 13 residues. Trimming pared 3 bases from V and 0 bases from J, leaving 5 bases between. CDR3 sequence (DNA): TGCGCCAGCAGCTGGACTAGCACAGATACGCAGTATTTT. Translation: CASSWTSTDTQYF.

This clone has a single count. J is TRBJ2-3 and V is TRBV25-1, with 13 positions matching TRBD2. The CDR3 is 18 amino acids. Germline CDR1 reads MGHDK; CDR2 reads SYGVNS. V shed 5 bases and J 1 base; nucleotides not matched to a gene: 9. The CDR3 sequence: CASSQLAGGPSGTDTQYF. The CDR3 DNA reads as TGTGCCAGCAGTCAACTAGCGGGAGGGCCGTCGGGCACAGATACGCAGTATTTT.

The CDR3 DNA follows: TGTGCCAGTAGTACACTAGCGGGAGTAGGTACAGATACGCAGTATTTT. Translated: CASSTLAGVGTDTQYF. This rearrangement joins TRBV19 to TRBJ2-3; TRBD2 agrees at 11 bases. The junction had 6 bases not matched to a gene; V was cut back by 4 bases and J by 3 bases. The length of the CDR3 is 16 residues. From germline, CDR1 is LNHDA and CDR2 SQIVND (reference sequence).

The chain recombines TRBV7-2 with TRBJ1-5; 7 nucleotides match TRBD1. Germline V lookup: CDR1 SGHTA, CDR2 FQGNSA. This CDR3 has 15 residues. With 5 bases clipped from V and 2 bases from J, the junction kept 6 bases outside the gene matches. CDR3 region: CASSVGGSGNQPQHF. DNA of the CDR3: TGTGCCAGCAGCGTAGGGGGCTCCGGCAATCAGCCCCAGCATTTT. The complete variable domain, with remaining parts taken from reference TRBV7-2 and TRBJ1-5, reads GAGVSQSPSNKVTEKGKDVELRCDPISGHTALYWYRQSLGQGLEFLIYFQGNSAPDKSGLPSDRFSAERTGGSVSTLTIQRTQQEDSAVYLCASSVGGSGNQPQHFGDGTRLSIL.

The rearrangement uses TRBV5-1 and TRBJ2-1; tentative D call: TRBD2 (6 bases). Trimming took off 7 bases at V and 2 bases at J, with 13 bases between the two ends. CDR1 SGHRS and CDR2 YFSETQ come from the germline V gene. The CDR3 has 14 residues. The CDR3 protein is CASRLEGTYNEQFF. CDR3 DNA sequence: TGCGCCAGCCGTCTGGAGGGTACCTACAATGAGCAGTTCTTC.

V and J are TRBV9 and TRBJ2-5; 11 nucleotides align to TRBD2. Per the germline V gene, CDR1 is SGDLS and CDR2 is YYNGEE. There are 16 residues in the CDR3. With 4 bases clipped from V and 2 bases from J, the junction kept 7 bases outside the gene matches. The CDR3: CASSLGTSGIQETQYF. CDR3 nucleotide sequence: TGTGCCAGCAGCCTGGGGACTAGCGGCATACAAGAGACCCAGTACTTC.

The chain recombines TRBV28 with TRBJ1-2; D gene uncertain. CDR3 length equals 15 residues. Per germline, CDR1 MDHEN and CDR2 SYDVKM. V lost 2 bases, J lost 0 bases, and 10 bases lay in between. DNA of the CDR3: TGTGCCAGCAGTTTACCAGGCCCTACTAACTATGGCTACACCTTC. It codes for CASSLPGPTNYGYTF.

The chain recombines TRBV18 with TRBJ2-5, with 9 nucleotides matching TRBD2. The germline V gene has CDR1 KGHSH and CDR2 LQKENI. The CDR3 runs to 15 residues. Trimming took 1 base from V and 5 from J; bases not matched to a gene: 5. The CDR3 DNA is TGTGCCAGCTCACCACGGATAGCGGGGGCGGAGACCCAGTACTTC. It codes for CASSPRIAGAETQYF.

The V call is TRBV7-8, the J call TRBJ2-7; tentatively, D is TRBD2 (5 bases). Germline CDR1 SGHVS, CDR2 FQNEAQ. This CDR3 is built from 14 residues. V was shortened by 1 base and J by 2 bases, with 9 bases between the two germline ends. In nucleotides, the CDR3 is TGTGCCAGCAGCTTAGAAGGGAGAGCCTACGAGCAGTACGTC. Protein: CASSLEGRAYEQYV.

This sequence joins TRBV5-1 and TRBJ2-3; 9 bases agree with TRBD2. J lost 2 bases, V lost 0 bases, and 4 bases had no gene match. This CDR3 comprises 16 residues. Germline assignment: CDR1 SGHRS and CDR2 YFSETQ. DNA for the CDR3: TGCGCCAGCAGCTTGGCTTTAGCGGGGGCCACAGATACGCAGTATTTT. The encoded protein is CASSLALAGATDTQYF.

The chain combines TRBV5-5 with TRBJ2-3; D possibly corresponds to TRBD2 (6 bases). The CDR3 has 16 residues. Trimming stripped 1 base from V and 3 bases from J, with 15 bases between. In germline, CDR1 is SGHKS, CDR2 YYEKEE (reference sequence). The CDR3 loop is CASSLREWVTTDTQYF. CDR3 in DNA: TGTGCCAGCAGCTTGCGGGAGTGGGTGACGACAGATACGCAGTATTTT.

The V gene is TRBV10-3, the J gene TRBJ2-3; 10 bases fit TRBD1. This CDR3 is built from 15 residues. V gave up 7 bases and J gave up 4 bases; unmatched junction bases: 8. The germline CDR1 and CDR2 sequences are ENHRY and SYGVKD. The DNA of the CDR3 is TGTGCCATCACTCCGGGGACAGGGGTCGCAGATACGCAGTATTTT. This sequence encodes CAITPGTGVADTQYF.

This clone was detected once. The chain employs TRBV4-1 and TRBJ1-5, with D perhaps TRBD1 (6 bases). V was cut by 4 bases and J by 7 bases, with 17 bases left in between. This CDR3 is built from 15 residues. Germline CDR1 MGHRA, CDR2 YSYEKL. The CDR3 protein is CASSLITGSRQPQHF. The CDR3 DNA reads TGCGCCAGCAGCCTTATCACAGGGTCGCGGCAGCCCCAGCATTTT.

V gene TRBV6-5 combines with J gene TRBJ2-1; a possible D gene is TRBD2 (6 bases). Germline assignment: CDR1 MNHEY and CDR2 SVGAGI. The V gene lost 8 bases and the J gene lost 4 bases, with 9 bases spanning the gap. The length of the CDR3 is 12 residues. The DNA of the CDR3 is TGTGCCAGCTGGGGGGTTTACAATGAGCAGTTCTTC. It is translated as CASWGVYNEQFF.

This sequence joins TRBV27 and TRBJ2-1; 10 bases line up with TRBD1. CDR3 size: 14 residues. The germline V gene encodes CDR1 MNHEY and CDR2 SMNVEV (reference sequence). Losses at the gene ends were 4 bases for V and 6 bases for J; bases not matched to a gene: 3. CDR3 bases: TGTGCCAGCAGTTGGACAGGGGGTGGCAATGAGCAGTTCTTC. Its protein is CASSWTGGGNEQFF.

For the CDR3, the DNA is TGTGCCAGCAAAAAGGGGGGGTTGGGAACTGAAGCTTTCTTT. As protein: CASKKGGLGTEAFF. This chain joins TRBV2 and TRBJ1-1; D is perhaps TRBD1 (6 bases). Trimming left V 7 bases short and J 5 bases short, with 17 bases between. Germline CDR1 reads SNHLY; CDR2 reads FYNNEI. This CDR3 comprises 14 residues.

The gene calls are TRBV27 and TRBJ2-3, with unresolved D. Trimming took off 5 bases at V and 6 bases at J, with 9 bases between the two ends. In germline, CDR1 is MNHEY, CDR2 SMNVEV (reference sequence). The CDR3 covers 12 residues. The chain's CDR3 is CASSRLGDTQYF. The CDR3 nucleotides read TGTGCCAGCAGTCGCCTCGGGGATACGCAGTATTTT.

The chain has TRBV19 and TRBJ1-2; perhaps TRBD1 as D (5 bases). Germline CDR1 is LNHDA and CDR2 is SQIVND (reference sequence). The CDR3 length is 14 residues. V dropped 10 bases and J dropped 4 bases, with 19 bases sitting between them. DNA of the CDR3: TGTGCCACCTCAGGGAGGTTTGATGGCTATGGCTACACCTTC. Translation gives CATSGRFDGYGYTF.

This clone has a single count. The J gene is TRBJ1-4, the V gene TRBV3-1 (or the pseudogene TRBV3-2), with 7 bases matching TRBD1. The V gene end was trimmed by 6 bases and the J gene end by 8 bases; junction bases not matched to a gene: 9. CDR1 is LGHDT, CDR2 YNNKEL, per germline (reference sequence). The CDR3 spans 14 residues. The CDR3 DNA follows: TGTGCCAGCAGAAAACAGGGGCGAGGGGAAAAACTGTTTTTT. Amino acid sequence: CASRKQGRGEKLFF.

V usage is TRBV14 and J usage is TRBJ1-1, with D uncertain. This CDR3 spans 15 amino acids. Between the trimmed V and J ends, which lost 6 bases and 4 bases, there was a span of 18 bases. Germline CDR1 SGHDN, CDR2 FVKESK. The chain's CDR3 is CASSLSRPRGTEAFF. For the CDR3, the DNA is TGTGCCAGCAGTCTTAGTAGGCCTCGCGGCACTGAAGCTTTCTTT.

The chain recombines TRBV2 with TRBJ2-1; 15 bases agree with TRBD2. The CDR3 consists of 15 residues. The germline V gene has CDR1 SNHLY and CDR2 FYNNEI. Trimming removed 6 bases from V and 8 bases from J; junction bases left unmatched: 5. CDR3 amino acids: CASSLGLAGGDEQFF. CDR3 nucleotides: TGTGCCAGCAGCTTGGGACTAGCGGGAGGCGATGAGCAGTTCTTC. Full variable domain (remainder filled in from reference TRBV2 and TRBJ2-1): EPEVTQTPSHQVTQMGQEVILRCVPISNHLYFYWYRQILGQKVEFLVSFYNNEISEKSEIFDDQFSVERPDGSNFTLKIRSTKLEDSAMYFCASSLGLAGGDEQFFGPGTRLTVL.

The CDR3 loop is CASSWDSDYYNSPLHF. As DNA, the CDR3 is TGCGCCAGCAGCTGGGACAGTGACTACTATAATTCACCCCTCCACTTT. V and J are TRBV5-1 and TRBJ1-6; TRBD1 matches 7 bases. V was pared by 3 bases and J by 3 bases, with 6 bases of the junction left unmatched. The CDR3 has 16 residues. Germline V gene data show CDR1 as SGHRS and CDR2 as YFSETQ.

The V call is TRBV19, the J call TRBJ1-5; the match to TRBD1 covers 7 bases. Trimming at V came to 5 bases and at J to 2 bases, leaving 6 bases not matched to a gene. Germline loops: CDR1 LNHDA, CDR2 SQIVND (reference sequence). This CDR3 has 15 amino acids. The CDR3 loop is CASSLLGQGNQPQHF. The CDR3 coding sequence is TGTGCCAGTAGTCTGCTCGGACAGGGCAATCAGCCCCAGCATTTT.

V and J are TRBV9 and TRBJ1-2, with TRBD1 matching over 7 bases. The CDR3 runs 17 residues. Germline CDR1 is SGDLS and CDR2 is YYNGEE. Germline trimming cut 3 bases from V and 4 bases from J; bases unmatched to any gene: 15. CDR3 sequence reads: CASSDPIGLTGTYGYTF. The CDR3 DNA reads TGTGCCAGCAGCGACCCCATAGGGCTGACAGGGACCTATGGCTACACCTTC.

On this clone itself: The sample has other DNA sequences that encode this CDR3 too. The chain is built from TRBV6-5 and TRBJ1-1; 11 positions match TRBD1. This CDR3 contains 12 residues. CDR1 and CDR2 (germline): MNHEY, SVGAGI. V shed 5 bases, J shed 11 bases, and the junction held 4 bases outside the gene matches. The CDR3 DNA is TGTGCCAGCAGTAGGGACAGGGGGAGGGCTTTCTTT. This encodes CASSRDRGRAFF.

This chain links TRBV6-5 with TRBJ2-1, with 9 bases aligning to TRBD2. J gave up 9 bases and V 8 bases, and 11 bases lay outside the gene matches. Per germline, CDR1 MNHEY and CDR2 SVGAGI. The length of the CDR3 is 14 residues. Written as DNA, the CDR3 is TGTGCCAGCGTTGACCTAGCGGGGTTAGGTGAGCAGTTCTTC. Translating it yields CASVDLAGLGEQFF.

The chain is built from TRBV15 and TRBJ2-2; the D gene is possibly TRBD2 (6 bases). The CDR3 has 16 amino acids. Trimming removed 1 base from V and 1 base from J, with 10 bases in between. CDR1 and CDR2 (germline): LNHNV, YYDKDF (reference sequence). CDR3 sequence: CATSRGAGLNTGELFF. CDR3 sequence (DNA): TGTGCCACCAGCAGAGGTGCGGGGTTGAACACCGGGGAGCTGTTTTTT.

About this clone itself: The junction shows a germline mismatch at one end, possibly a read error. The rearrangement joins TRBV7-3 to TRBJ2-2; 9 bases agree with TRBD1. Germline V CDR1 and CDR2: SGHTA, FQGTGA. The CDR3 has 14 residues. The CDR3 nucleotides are TGTGCCAGCAGCCTAACAGGGGGCTACGGGGAGCTGTTTTTT. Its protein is CASSLTGGYGELFF.